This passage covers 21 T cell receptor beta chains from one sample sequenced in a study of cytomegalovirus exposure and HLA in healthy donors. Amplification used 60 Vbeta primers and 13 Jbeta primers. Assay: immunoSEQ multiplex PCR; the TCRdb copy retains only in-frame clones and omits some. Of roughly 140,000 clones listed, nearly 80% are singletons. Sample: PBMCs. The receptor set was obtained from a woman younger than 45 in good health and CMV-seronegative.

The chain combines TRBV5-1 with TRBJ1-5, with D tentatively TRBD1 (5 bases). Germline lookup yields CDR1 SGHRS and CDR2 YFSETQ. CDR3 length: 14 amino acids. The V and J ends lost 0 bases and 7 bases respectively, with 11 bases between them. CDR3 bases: TGCGCCAGCAGCTTGGAACCAGGGCGACAGCCCCAGCATTTT. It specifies CASSLEPGRQPQHF.

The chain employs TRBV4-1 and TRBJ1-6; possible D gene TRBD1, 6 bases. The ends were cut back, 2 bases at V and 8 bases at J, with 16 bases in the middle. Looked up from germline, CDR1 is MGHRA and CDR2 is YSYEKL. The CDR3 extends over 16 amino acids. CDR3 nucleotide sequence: TGCGCCAGCAGCCAAACTTGGGGGCTTGAAGATTCACCCCTCCACTTT. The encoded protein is CASSQTWGLEDSPLHF.

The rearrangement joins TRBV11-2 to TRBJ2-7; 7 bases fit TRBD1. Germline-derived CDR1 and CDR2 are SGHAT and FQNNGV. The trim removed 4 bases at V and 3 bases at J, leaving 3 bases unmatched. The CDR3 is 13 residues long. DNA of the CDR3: TGTGCCAGCAGCTCGGGACAGTACTACGAGCAGTACTTC. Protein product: CASSSGQYYEQYF.

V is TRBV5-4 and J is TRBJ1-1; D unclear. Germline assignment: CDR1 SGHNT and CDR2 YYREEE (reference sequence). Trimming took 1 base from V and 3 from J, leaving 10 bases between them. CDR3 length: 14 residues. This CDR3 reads CASSLMGEDTEAFF. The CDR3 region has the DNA TGTGCCAGCAGCTTGATGGGTGAGGACACTGAAGCTTTCTTT.

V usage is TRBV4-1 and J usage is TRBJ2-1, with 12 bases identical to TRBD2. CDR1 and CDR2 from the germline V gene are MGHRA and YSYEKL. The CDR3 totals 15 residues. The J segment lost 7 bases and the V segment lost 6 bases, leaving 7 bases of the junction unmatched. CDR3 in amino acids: CASRASGGAGNEQFF. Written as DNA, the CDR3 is TGCGCCAGCAGGGCTAGCGGGGGGGCGGGGAATGAGCAGTTCTTC.

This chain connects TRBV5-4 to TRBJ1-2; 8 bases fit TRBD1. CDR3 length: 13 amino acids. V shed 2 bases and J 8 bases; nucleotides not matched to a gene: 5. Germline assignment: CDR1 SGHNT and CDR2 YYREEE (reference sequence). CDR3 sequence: CASSFPGQEGYTF. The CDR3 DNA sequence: TGTGCCAGCAGCTTTCCGGGACAGGAAGGCTACACCTTC.

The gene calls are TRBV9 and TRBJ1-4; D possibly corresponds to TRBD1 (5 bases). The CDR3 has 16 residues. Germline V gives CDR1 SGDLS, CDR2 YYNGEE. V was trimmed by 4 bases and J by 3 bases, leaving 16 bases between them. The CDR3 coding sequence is TGTGCCAGCAGCCGCCTTCCGGGGGGTGCTAATGAAAAACTGTTTTTT. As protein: CASSRLPGGANEKLFF.

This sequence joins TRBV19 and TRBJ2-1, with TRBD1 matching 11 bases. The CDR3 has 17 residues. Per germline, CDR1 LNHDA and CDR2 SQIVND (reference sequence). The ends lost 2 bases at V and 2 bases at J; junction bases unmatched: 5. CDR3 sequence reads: CASSIRRGQGAYNEQFF. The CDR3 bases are TGTGCCAGTAGTATACGTAGGGGACAGGGGGCCTACAATGAGCAGTTCTTC.

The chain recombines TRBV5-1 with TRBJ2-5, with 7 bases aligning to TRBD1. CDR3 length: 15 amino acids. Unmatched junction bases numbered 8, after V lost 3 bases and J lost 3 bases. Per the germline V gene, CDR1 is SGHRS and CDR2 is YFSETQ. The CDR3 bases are TGCGCCAGCAGCTATTCCGGGACAGATGAAGAGACCCAGTACTTC. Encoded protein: CASSYSGTDEETQYF.

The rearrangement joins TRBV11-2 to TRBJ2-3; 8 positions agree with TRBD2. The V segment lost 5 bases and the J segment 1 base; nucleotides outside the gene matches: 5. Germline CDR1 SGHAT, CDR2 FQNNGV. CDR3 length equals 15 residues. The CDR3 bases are TGTGCCAGCAGCCGGGGGGGGATCGGCACAGATACGCAGTATTTT. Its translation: CASSRGGIGTDTQYF. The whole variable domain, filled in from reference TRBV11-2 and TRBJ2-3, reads EAGVAQSPRYKIIEKRQSVAFWCNPISGHATLYWYQQILGQGPKLLIQFQNNGVVDDSQLPKDRFSAERLKGVDSTLKIQPAKLEDSAVYLCASSRGGIGTDTQYFGPGTRLTVL.

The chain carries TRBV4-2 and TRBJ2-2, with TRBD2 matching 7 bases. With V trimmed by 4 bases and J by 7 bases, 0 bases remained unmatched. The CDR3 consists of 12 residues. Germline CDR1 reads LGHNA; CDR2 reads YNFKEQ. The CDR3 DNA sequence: TGTGCCAGCAGCCGGGGGGGCGGGGAGCTGTTTTTT. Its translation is CASSRGGGELFF.

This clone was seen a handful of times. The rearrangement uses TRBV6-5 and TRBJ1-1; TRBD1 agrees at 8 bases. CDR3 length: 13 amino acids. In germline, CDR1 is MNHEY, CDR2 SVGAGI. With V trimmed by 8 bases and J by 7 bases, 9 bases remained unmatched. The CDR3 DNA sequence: TGTGCCAGCGGGGCCTGGGGACAGGATGAAGCTTTCTTT. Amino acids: CASGAWGQDEAFF.

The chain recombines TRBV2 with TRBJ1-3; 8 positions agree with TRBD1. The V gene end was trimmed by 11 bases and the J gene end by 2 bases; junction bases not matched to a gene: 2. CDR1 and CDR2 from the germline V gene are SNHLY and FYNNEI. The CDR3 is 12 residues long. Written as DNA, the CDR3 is TGTGCCTTGGGACAGGCTGGAAACACCATATATTTT. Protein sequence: CALGQAGNTIYF.

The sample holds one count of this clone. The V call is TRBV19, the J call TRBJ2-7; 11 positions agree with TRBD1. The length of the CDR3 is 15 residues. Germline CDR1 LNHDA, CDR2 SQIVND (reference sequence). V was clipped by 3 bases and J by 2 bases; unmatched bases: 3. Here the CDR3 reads CASSISGQGAYEQYF. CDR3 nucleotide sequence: TGTGCCAGTAGTATCTCGGGACAGGGGGCCTACGAGCAGTACTTC.

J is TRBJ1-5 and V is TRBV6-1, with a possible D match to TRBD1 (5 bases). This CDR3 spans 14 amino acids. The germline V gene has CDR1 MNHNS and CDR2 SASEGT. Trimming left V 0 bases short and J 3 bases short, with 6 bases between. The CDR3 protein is CASSEAQANQPQHF. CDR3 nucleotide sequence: TGTGCCAGCAGTGAAGCACAGGCCAATCAGCCCCAGCATTTT.

CDR3 sequence: CATSRGVRSIRNQPQHF. In nucleotides, the CDR3 is TGTGCCACCAGCAGAGGAGTCAGGTCAATCCGTAATCAGCCCCAGCATTTT. The chain links TRBV15 to TRBJ1-5; D remains ambiguous. Germline CDR1 LNHNV, CDR2 YYDKDF (reference sequence). Trimming removed 1 base from V and 4 bases from J, with 17 bases in between. The CDR3 is made up of 17 amino acids.

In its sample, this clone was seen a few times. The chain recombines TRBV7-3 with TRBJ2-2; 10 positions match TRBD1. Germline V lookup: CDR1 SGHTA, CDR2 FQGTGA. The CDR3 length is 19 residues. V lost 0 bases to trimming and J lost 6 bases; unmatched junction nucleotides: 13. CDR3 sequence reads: CASSLTFPPTGQGSGELFF. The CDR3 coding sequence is TGTGCCAGCAGCTTAACATTTCCCCCTACGGGACAGGGGTCCGGGGAGCTGTTTTTT.

The CDR3 loop reads CASSIGRAINEKLFF. For the CDR3, the DNA is TGTGCCAGTAGTATCGGCAGGGCAATTAATGAAAAACTGTTTTTT. The chain uses TRBV19 and TRBJ1-4; tentative D call: TRBD1 (5 bases). This CDR3 is 15 amino acids long. Germline CDR1 reads LNHDA; CDR2 reads SQIVND (reference sequence). The V end lost 3 bases, the J end lost 4 bases, and 12 bases lay between the germline ends.

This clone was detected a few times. CDR3 in DNA: TGTGCCAGCAGTGATGGAGGGAGTTCGAATCAGCCCCAGCATTTT. Encoded protein: CASSDGGSSNQPQHF. The chain links TRBV2 to TRBJ1-5; D gene uncertain. This CDR3 spans 15 amino acids. Germline lookup yields CDR1 SNHLY and CDR2 FYNNEI. The V gene lost 3 bases and the J gene lost 4 bases, with 13 bases spanning the gap. The variable domain in full, with the rest retrieved from reference TRBV2 and TRBJ1-5, is EPEVTQTPSHQVTQMGQEVILRCVPISNHLYFYWYRQILGQKVEFLVSFYNNEISEKSEIFDDQFSVERPDGSNFTLKIRSTKLEDSAMYFCASSDGGSSNQPQHFGDGTRLSIL.

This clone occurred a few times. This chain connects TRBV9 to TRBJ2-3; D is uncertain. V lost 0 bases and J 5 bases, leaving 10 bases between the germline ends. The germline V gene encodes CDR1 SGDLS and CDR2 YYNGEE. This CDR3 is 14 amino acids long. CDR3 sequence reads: CASSVAGALDTQYF. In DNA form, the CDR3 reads TGTGCCAGCAGCGTAGCAGGTGCGCTAGATACGCAGTATTTT. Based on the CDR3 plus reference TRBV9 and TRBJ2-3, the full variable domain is DSGVTQTPKHLITATGQRVTLRCSPRSGDLSVYWYQQSLDQGLQFLIQYYNGEERAKGNILERFSAQQFPDLHSELNLSSLELGDSALYFCASSVAGALDTQYFGPGTRLTVL.

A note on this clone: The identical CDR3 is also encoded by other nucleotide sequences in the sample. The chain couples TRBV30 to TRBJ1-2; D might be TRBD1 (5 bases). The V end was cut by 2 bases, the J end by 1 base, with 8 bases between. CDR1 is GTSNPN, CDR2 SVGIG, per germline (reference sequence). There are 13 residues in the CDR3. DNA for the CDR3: TGTGCCTGGAGTAGGCAGGGTAACTATGGCTACACCTTC. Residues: CAWSRQGNYGYTF.